A single sample gave rise to the 19 T cell receptor beta chains below, sequenced in a study of blood T cell repertoires in COVID-19. Sequencing used immunoSEQ multiplex PCR; TCRdb keeps in-frame clones, though not all of them. The sample has fewer than 350,000 clones; around 93% are singletons. The sequencing sample was made of PBMCs or T cells enriched from blood (not recorded which). Source of these receptors: a man aged 35 to 55 who had been exposed to COVID-19.

The chain links TRBV10-3 to TRBJ2-7, with D maybe TRBD1 (5 bases). Trimming took off 6 bases at V and 1 base at J, with 19 bases between the two ends. CDR3 size: 16 residues. Germline V lookup: CDR1 ENHRY, CDR2 SYGVKD. The CDR3 DNA sequence: TGTGCCATCAGACCACAGGAGAACGAAACATCCTACGAGCAGTACTTC. Amino acid sequence: CAIRPQENETSYEQYF.

CDR3 sequence reads: CASTGTGARPQHF. As DNA, the CDR3 is TGTGCCAGCACAGGGACAGGGGCCCGGCCCCAGCATTTT. The chain employs TRBV28 and TRBJ1-5; 10 bases match TRBD1. From germline, CDR1 is MDHEN and CDR2 SYDVKM. Unmatched junction bases numbered 6, after V lost 7 bases and J lost 9 bases. CDR3 length: 13 amino acids. The whole variable domain, remainder taken from reference TRBV28 and TRBJ1-5, is DVKVTQSSRYLVKRTGEKVFLECVQDMDHENMFWYRQDPGLGLRLIYFSYDVKMKEKGDIPEGYSVSREKKERFSLILESASTNQTSMYLCASTGTGARPQHFGDGTRLSIL.

The chain is built from TRBV27 and TRBJ2-7; D is perhaps TRBD2 (6 bases). Germline CDR1 and CDR2: MNHEY and SMNVEV (reference sequence). V was cut by 2 bases and J by 3 bases, with 14 bases left in between. This CDR3 region has 15 residues. CDR3: CASSLGDSSGYEQYF. In DNA, the CDR3 is TGTGCCAGCAGTTTAGGGGACTCCTCGGGCTACGAGCAGTACTTC.

The genes are TRBV25-1 and TRBJ1-1; D may be TRBD1 (5 bases). V dropped 2 bases and J dropped 6 bases, with 13 bases sitting between them. This CDR3 region has 14 residues. CDR1 and CDR2 (germline): MGHDK, SYGVNS. The CDR3 DNA sequence: TGTGCCAGCAGTGAAACCCAGGGTCACGCTGAAGCTTTCTTT. Protein product: CASSETQGHAEAFF.

V is TRBV28 and J is TRBJ1-1; D perhaps matches TRBD1 (5 bases). Germline-derived CDR1 and CDR2 are MDHEN and SYDVKM. The CDR3 contains 14 residues. Trimming shortened V by 3 bases and J by 5 bases, and 13 bases separated the two germline ends. CDR3 in DNA: TGTGCCAGCAGTTTCCAGGGTTATGGGACTGAAGCTTTCTTT. Residues: CASSFQGYGTEAFF. Using reference TRBV28 and TRBJ1-1 for the parts outside the CDR3, the full variable domain is DVKVTQSSRYLVKRTGEKVFLECVQDMDHENMFWYRQDPGLGLRLIYFSYDVKMKEKGDIPEGYSVSREKKERFSLILESASTNQTSMYLCASSFQGYGTEAFFGQGTRLTVV.

The chain combines TRBV11-3 with TRBJ1-1, with D unresolved. Trimming removed 8 bases from V and 4 bases from J, with 14 bases in between. Per the germline V gene, CDR1 is SGHNT and CDR2 is YENEEA. There are 13 residues in the CDR3. The CDR3 DNA reads TGTGCCAGCGGGAGAGGACGCGCCACTGAAGCTTTCTTT. Amino acid sequence: CASGRGRATEAFF.

The V call is TRBV28, the J call TRBJ2-1; 7 bases are a match to TRBD1. The CDR3 sequence is 14 residues long. V shed 2 bases and J 10 bases; nucleotides not matched to a gene: 8. Germline CDR1 is MDHEN and CDR2 is SYDVKM. CDR3 region: CASSLPGGFNEQFF. CDR3 sequence (DNA): TGTGCCAGCAGTTTACCAGGGGGTTTCAACGAGCAGTTCTTC.

This clone was counted a single time. V and J are TRBV5-5 and TRBJ1-2; a possible D gene is TRBD1 (6 bases). CDR1 is SGHKS and CDR2 is YYEKEE in the germline V gene (reference sequence). The CDR3 contains 15 residues. The ends were cut back, 1 base at V and 3 bases at J, with 13 bases in the middle. The CDR3 here is CASSLRGGYDYGYTF. CDR3 sequence (DNA): TGTGCCAGCAGCTTGAGGGGGGGCTACGACTATGGCTACACCTTC.

V and J are TRBV10-3 and TRBJ1-3, with 7 bases fitting TRBD1. J lost 4 bases, V lost 0 bases, and 18 bases had no gene match. The CDR3 runs 20 residues. Looked up from germline, CDR1 is ENHRY and CDR2 is SYGVKD. This CDR3 reads CAISESSWDREVFGGNTIYF. The CDR3 bases are TGTGCCATCAGTGAGTCCTCCTGGGACAGAGAGGTTTTTGGCGGAAACACCATATATTTT.

CDR3 protein: CASSWGQGYNEQFF. The CDR3 nucleotides are TGTGCCAGCAGCTGGGGACAGGGATACAATGAGCAGTTCTTC. The chain joins TRBV13 to TRBJ2-1; the match to TRBD1 covers 9 bases. The CDR3 runs 14 residues. The V segment lost 4 bases and the J segment 4 bases; nucleotides outside the gene matches: 2. From germline, CDR1 is PRHDT and CDR2 FYEKMQ (reference sequence).

The rearrangement uses TRBV7-9 and TRBJ1-4, with D maybe TRBD1 (6 bases). Deletions cut 2 bases from V and 4 bases from J, with 11 bases between. The CDR3 runs to 15 residues. Germline values: CDR1 SEHNR, CDR2 FQNEAQ (reference sequence). CDR3 DNA: TGTGCCAGCAGCTTACGCAGACAGGATAATGAAAAACTGTTTTTT. This codes for CASSLRRQDNEKLFF.

This clone has a handful of counts. The gene calls are TRBV7-2 and TRBJ1-1, with D possibly TRBD1 on 5 matching bases. CDR1 and CDR2 (germline): SGHTA, FQGNSA. This CDR3 is built from 13 residues. Deletions cut 3 bases from V and 10 bases from J, with 15 bases between. The CDR3 nucleotides are TGTGCCAGCAGCTTTTTAGCCAGGGTGGGAGCTTTCTTT. Its translation is CASSFLARVGAFF.

The CDR3 DNA reads as TGTGCCGGAGGGTGGCAGCCCCTGACGATAAATTCACCCCTCCACTTT. Encoded protein: CAGGWQPLTINSPLHF. V is TRBV30 and J is TRBJ1-6, with D uncertain. CDR1 and CDR2 from the germline V gene are GTSNPN and SVGIG (reference sequence). The V end was cut by 8 bases, the J end by 7 bases, with 24 bases between. The CDR3 covers 16 residues.

V usage is TRBV5-4 and J usage is TRBJ1-1; 11 bases agree with TRBD1. Germline V gene data show CDR1 as SGHNT and CDR2 as YYREEE (reference sequence). The CDR3 is made up of 14 amino acids. With V trimmed by 4 bases and J by 6 bases, 5 bases remained unmatched. The CDR3 is CASSLGQGASEAFF. CDR3 DNA sequence: TGTGCCAGCAGCCTAGGACAGGGGGCATCTGAAGCTTTCTTT.

V gene TRBV10-3 combines with J gene TRBJ1-6; 7 bases map to TRBD1. Unmatched junction bases numbered 12, after V lost 0 bases and J lost 10 bases. The CDR3 consists of 17 residues. CDR1 and CDR2 (germline): ENHRY, SYGVKD. The CDR3 loop reads CAISESDPGTVGSPLHF. CDR3 sequence (DNA): TGTGCCATCAGTGAGTCGGATCCCGGGACAGTAGGATCACCCCTCCACTTT.

Here the CDR3 reads CASSLEQISEKLFF. The CDR3 bases are TGTGCCAGCAGCTTAGAACAGATCAGTGAAAAACTGTTTTTT. The rearrangement uses TRBV11-2 and TRBJ1-4; D gene unclear. From germline, CDR1 is SGHAT and CDR2 FQNNGV. The CDR3 spans 14 residues. V shed 0 bases and J shed 7 bases, with 9 bases lying between them.

This clone appeared a single time. The rearrangement links TRBV12-5 to TRBJ2-4, with D possibly being TRBD1 (6 bases). CDR1 LGHNT and CDR2 FRNRAP come from the germline V gene. Between the trimmed V and J ends, which lost 4 bases and 0 bases, there was a span of 19 bases. CDR3 size: 18 residues. The CDR3 sequence is CASGSYPGTQLAKNIQYF. As DNA, the CDR3 is TGTGCTAGTGGTTCTTATCCCGGGACACAACTAGCCAAAAACATTCAGTACTTC.

The CDR3 sequence: CASSFGQGRRTGELFF. CDR3 coding DNA: TGCGCCAGCAGCTTCGGACAGGGGCGACGGACCGGGGAGCTGTTTTTT. The chain has TRBV5-1 and TRBJ2-2; 9 bases agree with TRBD1. The CDR3 has 16 amino acids. After removal of 2 bases from V and 5 bases from J, the junction contained 7 bases not matched to a gene. The V gene's germline CDR1 is SGHRS and CDR2 YFSETQ. Filled out from reference TRBV5-1 and TRBJ2-2, the complete variable domain reads KAGVTQTPRYLIKTRGQQVTLSCSPISGHRSVSWYQQTPGQGLQFLFEYFSETQRNKGNFPGRFSGRQFSNSRSEMNVSTLELGDSALYLCASSFGQGRRTGELFFGEGSRLTVL.

The rearrangement links TRBV9 to TRBJ2-3; D perhaps matches TRBD1 (5 bases). V gave up 0 bases and J gave up 10 bases, with 15 bases separating them. Looked up from germline, CDR1 is SGDLS and CDR2 is YYNGEE. The CDR3 contains 14 residues. The DNA for the CDR3 is TGTGCCAGCAGCGTAGGAACAGGAGAGCTTCCGCAGTATTTT. It translates to CASSVGTGELPQYF.